The 10 T cell receptor beta chains given below trace back to one sample, sequenced in a study of T cell responses to AZD1222 COVID-19 vaccine. TCRdb's copy holds only in-frame clones and misses some; the assay was immunoSEQ multiplex PCR. This sample has some 96,000 clones, with around nine tenths found just once. This material consisted of peripheral blood, taken on day 0 of AZD1222 vaccination. The origin of the receptors is an adult in good health.

This clone was recorded once. The rearrangement joins TRBV6-2 or TRBV6-3 to TRBJ2-1; the match to TRBD2 covers 15 bases. The CDR3 has 17 amino acids. Trimming removed 5 bases from V and 8 bases from J; junction bases left unmatched: 10. Germline CDR1 MNHEY, CDR2 SVGEGT. The CDR3 sequence: CASSPRTSGRGNDEQFF. In nucleotides, the CDR3 is TGTGCCAGCAGTCCCCGGACTAGCGGGAGGGGGAACGATGAGCAGTTCTTC.

This clone was counted once. This rearrangement joins TRBV19 to TRBJ1-4; D is possibly TRBD1 (6 bases). Germline V gene data show CDR1 as LNHDA and CDR2 as SQIVND (reference sequence). CDR3 length: 14 amino acids. The V gene lost 6 bases and the J gene lost 6 bases, with 14 bases spanning the gap. In DNA form, the CDR3 reads TGTGCCAGTAGCCAACAGGGTGGGGATGAAAAACTGTTTTTT. Residues: CASSQQGGDEKLFF.

The genes are TRBV5-4 and TRBJ2-3, with TRBD1 matching 10 bases. Germline V gives CDR1 SGHNT, CDR2 YYREEE (reference sequence). The CDR3 length is 15 residues. The trim removed 4 bases at V and 4 bases at J, leaving 6 bases unmatched. The CDR3 DNA follows: TGTGCCAGCAGCGGACCGGACAGGGGGGCAGATACGCAGTATTTT. Translated, it gives CASSGPDRGADTQYF.

V gene TRBV19 combines with J gene TRBJ1-4; possibly TRBD1 for D (6 bases). In germline, CDR1 is LNHDA, CDR2 SQIVND (reference sequence). The CDR3 runs 15 residues. Trimming shortened V by 5 bases and J by 2 bases, and 12 bases separated the two germline ends. The CDR3 region has the DNA TGTGCCAGTAGTCAGACAGGAGCGACTAATGAAAAACTGTTTTTT. Its translation: CASSQTGATNEKLFF.

The chain couples TRBV7-3 to TRBJ1-4, with 10 nucleotides matching TRBD1. The CDR3 runs to 15 residues. Trimming cost V 5 bases and J 7 bases; bases outside gene matches: 7. CDR1 and CDR2 (germline): SGHTA, FQGTGA. The CDR3 DNA is TGTGCCAGCAGCCCGACAGGGGGCAAAGGTGAAAAACTGTTTTTT. Translating it yields CASSPTGGKGEKLFF.

The J gene is TRBJ1-1, the V gene TRBV2; D remains ambiguous. CDR1 is SNHLY, CDR2 FYNNEI, per germline. V shed 3 bases and J shed 4 bases, with 12 bases lying between them. The CDR3 is 14 amino acids. CDR3 region: CASSDKREGTEAFF. The CDR3 DNA sequence: TGTGCCAGCAGTGATAAAAGGGAAGGCACTGAAGCTTTCTTT.

The chain uses TRBV5-5 and TRBJ2-2, with 9 nucleotides matching TRBD2. This CDR3 spans 16 amino acids. The V gene's germline CDR1 is SGHKS and CDR2 YYEKEE (reference sequence). Trimming cost V 1 base and J 3 bases; bases outside gene matches: 4. The chain's CDR3 is CASSLPSGEDTGELFF. The CDR3 nucleotides are TGTGCCAGCAGCTTGCCTAGCGGGGAAGACACCGGGGAGCTGTTTTTT.

The chain carries TRBV10-3 and TRBJ2-1, with a tentative D call TRBD2 (5 bases). This CDR3 contains 14 residues. Germline CDR1 is ENHRY and CDR2 is SYGVKD. Trimming pared 0 bases from V and 10 bases from J, leaving 13 bases between. The CDR3 is CAISESTERGEQFF. As DNA, the CDR3 is TGTGCCATCAGTGAGTCGACGGAAAGAGGGGAGCAGTTCTTC.

The chain is built from TRBV18 and TRBJ1-2; tentative D call: TRBD1 (5 bases). With 2 bases removed from V and 2 bases from J, the gap between germline ends came to 9 bases. Germline lookup yields CDR1 KGHSH and CDR2 LQKENI. The length of the CDR3 is 14 residues. CDR3 in DNA: TGTGCCAGCTCACCATCCGGGGGAAACTATGGCTACACCTTC. Translating it yields CASSPSGGNYGYTF.

The rearrangement joins TRBV28 to TRBJ2-7; D possibly matches TRBD1 or TRBD2 (5 bases each). The CDR3 spans 14 residues. Germline CDR1 reads MDHEN; CDR2 reads SYDVKM. V was trimmed by 7 bases and J by 3 bases, leaving 16 bases between them. The DNA for the CDR3 is TGTGCCAGCAACGAACTCCGGGACGACTACGAGCAGTACTTC. This gives the protein CASNELRDDYEQYF.